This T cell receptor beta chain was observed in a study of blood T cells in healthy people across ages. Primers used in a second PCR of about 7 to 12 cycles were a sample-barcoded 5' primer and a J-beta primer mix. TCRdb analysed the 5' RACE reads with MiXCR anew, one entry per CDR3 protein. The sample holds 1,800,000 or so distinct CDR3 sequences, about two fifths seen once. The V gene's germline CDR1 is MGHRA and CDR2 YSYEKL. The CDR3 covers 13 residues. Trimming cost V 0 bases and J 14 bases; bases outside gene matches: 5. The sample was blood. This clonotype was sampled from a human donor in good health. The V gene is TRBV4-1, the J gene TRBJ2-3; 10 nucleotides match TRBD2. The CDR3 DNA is TGCGCCAGCAGCCAAGAAGGTAGCGGGGGGCTGTATTTT. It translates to CASSQEGSGGLYF.